This T cell receptor beta chain was documented in a study of T cells in Graves' hyperthyroidism and ophthalmopathy. On the study more broadly: Once the initial diagnosis was made, peripheral blood was obtained before any treatment.

The investigators amplified TCR beta CDR3 regions from RNA transcripts. The HTBI primer set was used in a first-round RT-PCR of the TCR CDR3. One entry per CDR3 protein results from TCRdb running MiXCR on the multiplex PCR reads. The sample has under 350,000 distinct CDR3 sequences; approximately 22% are singletons. The authors deemed Graves' hyperthyroidism stable absent ophthalmopathy progression within 18 months. This clonotype appeared a single time. The antigen remains unidentified. Study-level findings and limits: Among thyroid clonotypes expanded above 0.001, most also appeared in blood.

Germline CDR1 and CDR2: SNHLY and FYNNEI. V lost 1 base, J lost 4 bases, and 8 bases stayed unmatched. The CDR3 extends over 18 amino acids. The chain joins TRBV2 to TRBJ2-7; 15 nucleotides align to TRBD2. The source is a woman in her fifties or sixties with Graves' hyperthyroidism. Sample: blood. The DNA for the CDR3 is TGTGCCAGCAGTGAAGGGACTAGCGGGAGGGCCGGAGGTTACGAGCAGTACTTC. This sequence encodes CASSEGTSGRAGGYEQYF.